These 32 T cell receptor beta chains were sequenced from one sample in a study of cytomegalovirus exposure and HLA in healthy donors. A multiplex PCR was run with 60 Vbeta primers and 13 Jbeta primers. Sequencing used immunoSEQ multiplex PCR; TCRdb keeps in-frame clones, though not all of them. In the table there are some 100,000 clones, 79% of which are singletons. The sequencing sample was made of PBMCs. The receptors originated from a male donor in good health and CMV-seropositive.

V usage is TRBV14 and J usage is TRBJ1-2; D not certain. The germline CDR1 and CDR2 sequences are SGHDN and FVKESK. The CDR3 length is 13 residues. V lost 4 bases, J lost 7 bases, and 13 bases lay in between. CDR3: CASSPFPRGGYTF. CDR3 in DNA: TGTGCCAGCAGCCCATTCCCACGGGGTGGCTACACCTTC.

The genes are TRBV12-5 and TRBJ1-4; TRBD1 matches 9 bases. This CDR3 is 14 amino acids long. V shed 6 bases and J 4 bases; nucleotides not matched to a gene: 3. Germline-derived CDR1 and CDR2 are LGHNT and FRNRAP. The CDR3 protein is CASGPTGGNEKLFF. In DNA form, the CDR3 reads TGTGCTAGTGGCCCGACAGGGGGTAATGAAAAACTGTTTTTT.

The V and J genes are TRBV4-1 and TRBJ1-3; a weak D match, TRBD1 (6 bases). The CDR3 runs 16 residues. Per germline, CDR1 MGHRA and CDR2 YSYEKL. V was clipped by 1 base and J by 2 bases, with 12 bases between them. This chain's CDR3 is CASSQVLPGAGNTIYF. CDR3 nucleotide sequence: TGCGCCAGCAGCCAAGTTCTTCCAGGGGCTGGAAACACCATATATTTT.

This clone was recorded only once. The chain couples TRBV11-3 to TRBJ2-3, with 7 bases that match TRBD2. The CDR3 is made up of 15 amino acids. With V trimmed by 1 base and J by 2 bases, 3 bases remained unmatched. Germline CDR1 is SGHNT and CDR2 is YENEEA. The CDR3 DNA reads as TGTGCCAGCAGCTTAGTAGCGGGTTTCACAGATACGCAGTATTTT. It encodes CASSLVAGFTDTQYF. Full variable domain (remainder filled in from reference TRBV11-3 and TRBJ2-3): EAGVVQSPRYKIIEKKQPVAFWCNPISGHNTLYWYLQNLGQGPELLIRYENEEAVDDSQLPKDRFSAERLKGVDSTLKIQPAELGDSAVYLCASSLVAGFTDTQYFGPGTRLTVL.

The rearrangement joins TRBV2 to TRBJ2-7; possible D gene TRBD2, 6 bases. The CDR3 is made up of 12 amino acids. Trimming pared 10 bases from V and 3 bases from J, leaving 13 bases between. Per germline, CDR1 SNHLY and CDR2 FYNNEI. CDR3 nucleotide sequence: TGTGCCACCAAGGGACTTCTCTACGAGCAGTACTTC. Protein product: CATKGLLYEQYF.

This clone was detected only a few times. The chain is built from TRBV7-9 and TRBJ1-5; a possible D gene is TRBD1 (5 bases). The CDR3 spans 16 residues. Germline V CDR1 and CDR2: SEHNR, FQNEAQ (reference sequence). V lost 1 base, J lost 6 bases, and 16 bases lay in between. The CDR3 sequence is CASSLDRSLGGQPQHF. CDR3 DNA sequence: TGTGCCAGCAGCTTAGACAGATCCTTGGGGGGTCAGCCCCAGCATTTT.

This clone appeared once. CDR3 residues: CASSLDYSGGAHGELFF. CDR3 coding DNA: TGTGCCAGCAGCTTGGATTATAGCGGGGGGGCTCACGGGGAGCTGTTTTTT. The chain combines TRBV5-6 with TRBJ2-2, with 11 bases that match TRBD2. Germline values: CDR1 SGHDT, CDR2 YYEEEE. The CDR3 totals 17 residues. V trimming: 0 bases; J trimming: 7 bases; junction bases outside the gene matches: 8.

This clone was detected only a few times. The rearrangement links TRBV5-4 to TRBJ2-7; D gene ambiguous. Germline lookup yields CDR1 SGHNT and CDR2 YYREEE (reference sequence). CDR3 length: 12 residues. V was cut by 0 bases and J by 6 bases, with 7 bases left in between. CDR3 sequence (DNA): TGTGCCAGCAGCTTGGCTTCGGGCGAGCAGTACTTC. This codes for CASSLASGEQYF.

Only a few counts were recorded for this clone. This chain joins TRBV25-1 and TRBJ2-7; 7 bases fit TRBD1. After removal of 0 bases from V and 0 bases from J, the junction contained 5 bases not matched to a gene. Germline CDR1 MGHDK, CDR2 SYGVNS. This CDR3 has 16 amino acids. CDR3 nucleotides: TGTGCCAGCAGTGAATATCGGGACAGTTCCTCCTACGAGCAGTACTTC. Translating gives CASSEYRDSSSYEQYF.

This clone was counted a few times. The chain employs TRBV9 and TRBJ1-5; 10 positions match TRBD1. Germline values: CDR1 SGDLS, CDR2 YYNGEE. CDR3 length: 17 amino acids. After removal of 0 bases from V and 4 bases from J, the junction contained 7 bases not matched to a gene. CDR3 region: CASSVDGRQGANQPQHF. The CDR3 DNA reads as TGTGCCAGCAGCGTAGATGGGAGACAGGGGGCGAATCAGCCCCAGCATTTT.

The chain couples TRBV7-3 to TRBJ1-1; 7 positions agree with TRBD1. The germline gives CDR1 SGHTA, CDR2 FQGTGA. J gave up 3 bases and V 0 bases, and 4 bases lay outside the gene matches. This CDR3 spans 15 amino acids. The CDR3 DNA sequence: TGTGCCAGCAGCTTAACAGGGGGCGCGGACACTGAAGCTTTCTTT. Translated, it gives CASSLTGGADTEAFF.

This chain joins TRBV5-1 and TRBJ1-1; the D is unclear. This CDR3 is 14 amino acids long. The germline gives CDR1 SGHRS, CDR2 YFSETQ. Trimming took 1 base from V and 12 from J, leaving 19 bases between them. The CDR3 here is CASSLWVGDLDTFF. The CDR3 coding sequence is TGCGCCAGCAGCTTGTGGGTGGGCGACCTGGATACTTTCTTT.

The V and J genes are TRBV6-5 and TRBJ1-6; TRBD1 matches at 9 bases. Germline CDR1 and CDR2: MNHEY and SVGAGI. V lost 5 bases to trimming and J lost 8 bases; unmatched junction nucleotides: 4. The length of the CDR3 is 14 residues. The CDR3 DNA follows: TGTGCCAGCAGTATGGGACAGGGATATTCACCCCTCCACTTT. It translates to CASSMGQGYSPLHF.

The genes are TRBV5-6 and TRBJ1-1; D might be TRBD1 (5 bases). Trimming took 3 bases from V and 1 from J, leaving 7 bases between them. There are 13 residues in the CDR3. Germline lookup yields CDR1 SGHDT and CDR2 YYEEEE. The CDR3 here is CASSWGENTEAFF. CDR3 nucleotides: TGTGCCAGCAGCTGGGGGGAGAACACTGAAGCTTTCTTT.

This clone has just a few counts. This chain uses TRBV9 with TRBJ1-1, with 10 bases lining up with TRBD1. The CDR3 consists of 15 residues. V shed 3 bases and J 0 bases; nucleotides not matched to a gene: 2. In germline, CDR1 is SGDLS, CDR2 YYNGEE. The CDR3 DNA follows: TGTGCCAGCAGCGCGACAGGGGGCCTGAACACTGAAGCTTTCTTT. Amino acid sequence: CASSATGGLNTEAFF.

The genes are TRBV19 and TRBJ2-3; TRBD1 agrees at 9 bases. V was clipped by 3 bases and J by 4 bases; unmatched bases: 2. Germline lookup yields CDR1 LNHDA and CDR2 SQIVND (reference sequence). This CDR3 spans 14 amino acids. The CDR3 nucleotides are TGTGCCAGTAGTATGGGACAGGGAGCAGATACGCAGTATTTT. It specifies CASSMGQGADTQYF.

The V call is TRBV6-5, the J call TRBJ1-2; 7 bases line up with TRBD1. CDR1 and CDR2 from the germline V gene are MNHEY and SVGAGI. V shed 2 bases, J shed 8 bases, and the junction held 5 bases outside the gene matches. The CDR3 spans 13 residues. CDR3 sequence: CASSYEGGRGYTF. The DNA for the CDR3 is TGTGCCAGCAGTTACGAAGGGGGCCGGGGCTACACCTTC.

The chain recombines TRBV5-1 with TRBJ2-1; TRBD1 matches at 9 bases. The CDR3 length is 16 residues. V lost 4 bases to trimming and J lost 7 bases; unmatched junction nucleotides: 12. The germline gives CDR1 SGHRS, CDR2 YFSETQ. CDR3 sequence: CASSPTGGDGQNEQFF. The CDR3 DNA follows: TGCGCCAGCAGCCCCACAGGGGGCGACGGTCAGAATGAGCAGTTCTTC. Complete variable domain (other parts from reference TRBV5-1 and TRBJ2-1): KAGVTQTPRYLIKTRGQQVTLSCSPISGHRSVSWYQQTPGQGLQFLFEYFSETQRNKGNFPGRFSGRQFSNSRSEMNVSTLELGDSALYLCASSPTGGDGQNEQFFGPGTRLTVL.

CDR3 sequence: CASSQLARTDTQYF. DNA of the CDR3: TGTGCCAGCAGCCAACTAGCGAGAACAGATACGCAGTATTTT. The chain employs TRBV5-8 and TRBJ2-3; TRBD2 agrees at 7 bases. With 4 bases clipped from V and 3 bases from J, the junction kept 5 bases outside the gene matches. CDR1 SGHTS and CDR2 YDEGEE come from the germline V gene. The CDR3 contains 14 residues.

The DNA for the CDR3 is TGTGCCTACTCCCGGGCGGGGGGAACTAATACGCAGTATTTT. It specifies CAYSRAGGTNTQYF. This sequence joins TRBV30 and TRBJ2-3; TRBD2 matches at 8 bases. The CDR3 spans 14 residues. Germline V gene sequence: CDR1 GTSNPN, CDR2 SVGIG (reference sequence). J gave up 7 bases and V 7 bases, and 13 bases lay outside the gene matches.

This clone was counted a few times. The gene calls are TRBV30 and TRBJ2-7; 13 nucleotides match TRBD2. Trimming cost V 0 bases and J 4 bases; bases outside gene matches: 3. CDR1 is GTSNPN, CDR2 SVGIG, per germline (reference sequence). This CDR3 contains 15 residues. The CDR3: CAWSVLAGGPYEQYF. The CDR3 region has the DNA TGTGCCTGGAGTGTACTAGCGGGGGGGCCGTACGAGCAGTACTTC. The full variable domain, in which reference TRBV30 and TRBJ2-7 provide the parts outside the CDR3, is SQTIHQWPATLVQPVGSPLSLECTVEGTSNPNLYWYRQAAGRGLQLLFYSVGIGQISSEVPQNLSASRPQDRQFILSSKKLLLSDSGFYLCAWSVLAGGPYEQYFGPGTRLTVT.

The sample holds a few counts of this clone. The CDR3 DNA is TGTGCCAGCAGTGAAGCTTTCCCCGGGAGGGGGAACTATGGCTACACCTTC. Translated, it gives CASSEAFPGRGNYGYTF. V usage is TRBV6-1 and J usage is TRBJ1-2; D perhaps matches TRBD1 (6 bases). The CDR3 runs to 17 residues. In germline, CDR1 is MNHNS, CDR2 SASEGT. V dropped 0 bases and J dropped 2 bases, with 16 bases sitting between them.

This chain joins TRBV6-5 and TRBJ1-5; D gene uncertain. V gave up 0 bases and J gave up 0 bases, with 6 bases separating them. The CDR3 sequence is 15 residues long. Germline CDR1 and CDR2: MNHEY and SVGAGI. CDR3 DNA sequence: TGTGCCAGCAGTTACTCGGGAGATAGCAATCAGCCCCAGCATTTT. This translates into CASSYSGDSNQPQHF.

This clone appeared a single time. This chain uses TRBV10-2 with TRBJ1-2; 9 bases agree with TRBD1. CDR1 WSHSY and CDR2 SAAADI come from the germline V gene. The trim removed 9 bases at V and 0 bases at J, leaving 11 bases unmatched. This CDR3 contains 16 residues. CDR3: CARGRDRAPSNYGYTF. The CDR3 nucleotides read TGCGCCAGGGGCCGGGACAGGGCCCCTTCTAACTATGGCTACACCTTC.

Points on this clone: The junction and the germline gene differ at one end; a read error may be behind it. The rearrangement links TRBV5-1 to TRBJ2-2; 7 bases match TRBD1. Germline V CDR1 and CDR2: SGHRS, YFSETQ. This CDR3 has 13 residues. The CDR3 here is CASRTGNAGELFF. The CDR3 region has the DNA TGCGCCAGCAGGACAGGGAACGCCGGGGAGCTGTTTTTT.

The gene calls are TRBV5-1 and TRBJ1-4; D uncertain. In germline, CDR1 is SGHRS, CDR2 YFSETQ. This CDR3 has 14 residues. V was pared by 3 bases and J by 8 bases, with 14 bases between. In nucleotides, the CDR3 is TGCGCCAGCAGCTCGGGCCGGAGCGGGGAAAAACTGTTTTTT. It translates to CASSSGRSGEKLFF. Filled out from reference TRBV5-1 and TRBJ1-4, the complete variable domain reads KAGVTQTPRYLIKTRGQQVTLSCSPISGHRSVSWYQQTPGQGLQFLFEYFSETQRNKGNFPGRFSGRQFSNSRSEMNVSTLELGDSALYLCASSSGRSGEKLFFGSGTQLSVL.

The chain carries TRBV4-1 and TRBJ1-3, with D maybe TRBD1 (5 bases). Trimming took off 0 bases at V and 2 bases at J, with 11 bases between the two ends. Germline loops: CDR1 MGHRA, CDR2 YSYEKL. The length of the CDR3 is 16 residues. The CDR3, as DNA: TGCGCCAGCAGCCAAGATAACGGCAGGGCTGGAAACACCATATATTTT. Amino acids: CASSQDNGRAGNTIYF.

This chain links TRBV28 with TRBJ1-4; no firm D call. The CDR3 is made up of 14 amino acids. The ends were cut back, 6 bases at V and 6 bases at J, with 14 bases in the middle. Germline loops: CDR1 MDHEN, CDR2 SYDVKM. CDR3 DNA sequence: TGTGCCAGCAGCTTAGGGCTTTACGATGAAAAACTGTTTTTT. It encodes CASSLGLYDEKLFF.

The V call is TRBV11-3, the J call TRBJ2-6; D may be TRBD2 (5 bases). Trimming removed 1 base at V and 0 bases at J, with 7 bases between. The CDR3 runs 16 residues. The germline gives CDR1 SGHNT, CDR2 YENEEA. CDR3 sequence: CASSLVGNSGANVLTF. For the CDR3, the DNA is TGTGCCAGCAGCTTAGTCGGGAACTCTGGGGCCAACGTCCTGACTTTC.

This sequence joins TRBV7-2 and TRBJ1-2; D gene uncertain. The CDR3 loop spans 14 amino acids. CDR1 SGHTA and CDR2 FQGNSA come from the germline V gene. V lost 0 bases to trimming and J lost 3 bases, with 8 bases between them. The CDR3 bases are TGTGCCAGCAGCTTAGCGCGGGTAGACTATGGCTACACCTTC. Encoded protein: CASSLARVDYGYTF.

This clone occurred once. The CDR3 sequence is CASSLNYEQYF. DNA for the CDR3: TGTGCCAGCAGCCTTAACTACGAGCAGTACTTC. J is TRBJ2-7 and V is TRBV6-1; no reliable D call. Trimming removed 6 bases at V and 3 bases at J, with 6 bases between. This CDR3 comprises 11 residues. Germline loops: CDR1 MNHNS, CDR2 SASEGT.

This clone came up once. V usage is TRBV9 and J usage is TRBJ2-3; possible D gene TRBD2, 6 bases. CDR1 and CDR2 (germline): SGDLS, YYNGEE. Trimming took 0 bases from V and 2 from J, leaving 19 bases between them. The CDR3 length is 18 residues. CDR3 nucleotide sequence: TGTGCCAGCAGCGTAGCTACCGGTGGGCTAGCGAACACAGATACGCAGTATTTT. Protein: CASSVATGGLANTDTQYF.